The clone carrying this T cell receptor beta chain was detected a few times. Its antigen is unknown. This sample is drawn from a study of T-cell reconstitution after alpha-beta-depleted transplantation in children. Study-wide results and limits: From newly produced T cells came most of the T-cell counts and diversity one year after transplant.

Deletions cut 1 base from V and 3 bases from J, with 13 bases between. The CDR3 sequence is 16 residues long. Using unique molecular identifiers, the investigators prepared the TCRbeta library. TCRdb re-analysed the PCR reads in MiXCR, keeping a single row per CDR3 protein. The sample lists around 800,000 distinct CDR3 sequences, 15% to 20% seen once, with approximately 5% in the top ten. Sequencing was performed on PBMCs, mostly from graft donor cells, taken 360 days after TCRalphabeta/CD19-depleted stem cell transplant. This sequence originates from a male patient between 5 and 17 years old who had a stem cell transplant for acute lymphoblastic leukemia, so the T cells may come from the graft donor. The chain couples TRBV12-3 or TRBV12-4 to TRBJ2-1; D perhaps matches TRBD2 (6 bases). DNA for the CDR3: TGTGCCAGCAGTTTAGGGAGGGCCGGGGGCTACAATGAGCAGTTCTTC. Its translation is CASSLGRAGGYNEQFF.